A single sample is the source of the 13 T cell receptor beta chains below, sequenced in a study of response to subunit inactivated influenza vaccine. Via MiXCR, TCRdb re-called the RT-PCR reads, giving one row per CDR3 protein. The table records about half a million distinct CDR3 sequences, about 25% of them present only once. The sequencing here drew on CD4+ T cells sorted from PBMCs, taken about 5 days after vaccination. The receptors were gathered from a man in his fifties who received an inactivated influenza vaccine.

Only a few counts were recorded for this clonotype. The chain recombines TRBV29-1 with TRBJ1-4; D ambiguous. Germline loops: CDR1 SQVTM, CDR2 ANQGSEA. The germline V and J ends were trimmed by 7 bases and 8 bases, with 20 bases remaining between them. This CDR3 has 14 amino acids. The CDR3 loop reads CSAFVVGRPEKLFF. CDR3 DNA sequence: TGCAGCGCTTTTGTGGTGGGGAGGCCCGAAAAACTGTTTTTT.

The V and J genes are TRBV7-6 and TRBJ2-5; 10 bases align to TRBD1. The V and J ends lost 0 bases and 2 bases, in that order; junction bases with no gene match: 9. Germline V gene lookup returns CDR1 SGHVS and CDR2 FNYEAQ. CDR3 length equals 18 residues. The CDR3 spells CASSLALYGTGDQETQYF. As DNA, the CDR3 is TGTGCCAGCAGCTTAGCGTTGTATGGGACAGGGGATCAAGAGACCCAGTACTTC.

V and J are TRBV4-3 and TRBJ2-5; 8 nucleotides align to TRBD2. V gave up 2 bases and J gave up 1 base; unmatched junction bases: 6. The CDR3 has 16 residues. The germline V gene has CDR1 LGHNA and CDR2 YSLEER. The CDR3 DNA is TGCGCCAGCAGCCAACGCATCGGGGGGGCCCAAGAGACCCAGTACTTC. Translated: CASSQRIGGAQETQYF.

The chain has TRBV7-8 and TRBJ2-1; D might be TRBD1 (6 bases). Germline CDR1 and CDR2: SGHVS and FQNEAQ. CDR3 length: 12 residues. V was trimmed by 2 bases and J by 9 bases, leaving 8 bases between them. CDR3 sequence (DNA): TGTGCCAGCAGCTTAATAGGGGGTGAGCAGTTCTTC. It encodes CASSLIGGEQFF.

This clonotype was observed at least ten times. This chain links TRBV29-1 with TRBJ2-3, with D possibly matching TRBD2 (5 bases). The V and J ends lost 6 bases and 4 bases respectively, with 17 bases between them. Per germline, CDR1 SQVTM and CDR2 ANQGSEA. The CDR3 is 14 amino acids. The DNA of the CDR3 is TGCAGCGTCGCCCGGGGTATGGGTTCAGATACGCAGTATTTT. It encodes CSVARGMGSDTQYF.

The chain couples TRBV4-1 to TRBJ2-5; D is possibly TRBD1 (5 bases). V lost 0 bases and J lost 3, with 8 bases in between. The CDR3 length is 14 residues. The germline CDR1 and CDR2 sequences are MGHRA and YSYEKL. The CDR3 is CASSQDFREETQYF. CDR3 DNA: TGCGCCAGCAGCCAAGATTTCAGGGAAGAGACCCAGTACTTC.

The CDR3 protein is CASSEGGAMNTEAFF. The CDR3 region has the DNA TGTGCCAGCAGCGAAGGGGGGGCAATGAACACTGAAGCTTTCTTT. The V call is TRBV9, the J call TRBJ1-1; D possibly corresponds to TRBD1 (6 bases). The germline gives CDR1 SGDLS, CDR2 YYNGEE. The CDR3 contains 15 residues. The V gene lost 3 bases and the J gene lost 0 bases, with 12 bases spanning the gap.

The chain has TRBV15 and TRBJ2-7; a weak D match, TRBD1 (5 bases). Looked up from germline, CDR1 is LNHNV and CDR2 is YYDKDF (reference sequence). The V gene lost 0 bases and the J gene lost 0 bases, with 6 bases spanning the gap. There are 14 residues in the CDR3. CDR3 protein: CATSREGPSYEQYF. As DNA, the CDR3 is TGTGCCACCAGCAGAGAGGGGCCCTCCTACGAGCAGTACTTC.

The chain joins TRBV11-2 to TRBJ2-6; D uncertain. The V gene's germline CDR1 is SGHAT and CDR2 FQNNGV. V shed 4 bases and J shed 4 bases, with 23 bases lying between them. The CDR3 is made up of 19 amino acids. The CDR3 here is CASSSHGLTPFSGANVLTF. The CDR3 DNA follows: TGTGCCAGCAGCTCGCACGGGCTCACCCCCTTTTCGGGGGCCAACGTCCTGACTTTC.

This clonotype was counted only a few times. Written as DNA, the CDR3 is TGTGCCAGCTCACCGATGGTCCAAGAGACCCAGTACTTC. This gives the protein CASSPMVQETQYF. The chain recombines TRBV18 with TRBJ2-5; D is uncertain. The CDR3 length is 13 residues. The V end lost 3 bases, the J end lost 1 base, and 6 bases lay between the germline ends. CDR1 is KGHSH, CDR2 LQKENI, per germline.

This chain joins TRBV29-1 and TRBJ2-1, with TRBD2 matching 9 bases. V shed 3 bases and J 3 bases; nucleotides not matched to a gene: 6. In germline, CDR1 is SQVTM, CDR2 ANQGSEA. This CDR3 is 15 amino acids long. In nucleotides, the CDR3 is TGCAGCGTTGAGGTCAGGCGGGGGGGCTACAATGAGCAGTTCTTC. Protein product: CSVEVRRGGYNEQFF.

The chain carries TRBV5-1 and TRBJ1-4; D ambiguous. Trimming took 2 bases from V and 8 from J, leaving 10 bases between them. Germline CDR1 is SGHRS and CDR2 is YFSETQ. This CDR3 spans 13 amino acids. In DNA form, the CDR3 reads TGCGCCAGCAGCTTTTCGATTGACGAAAAACTGTTTTTT. Its translation is CASSFSIDEKLFF.

Comments on this clonotype: A much larger clone sits a single nucleotide away, making a read error possible. The chain uses TRBV6-2 or TRBV6-3 and TRBJ2-5, with D perhaps matching TRBD1 (6 bases). This CDR3 comprises 14 residues. CDR1 is MNHEY and CDR2 is SVGEGT in the germline V gene. With 2 bases removed from V and 4 bases from J, the gap between germline ends came to 11 bases. This chain's CDR3 is CASSYPGAGETQYF. The CDR3 DNA is TGTGCCAGCAGTTACCCAGGGGCAGGAGAGACCCAGTACTTC.